These T cell receptor beta chains were read from a single sample in a study of T cells after posttransplantation cyclophosphamide. TCRdb keeps only in-frame clones here, not all; method: immunoSEQ multiplex PCR. The profile shows about 18,000 clones, approximately 82% of them singletons. Sequenced material: memory CD4+ T cells sorted from blood. The receptors derive from a man aged 25 to 45 in good health and a related stem cell transplant donor. Both conserved end residues are part of each CDR3. D genes are given only for firm matches. Clone size is not always given. Where it is, it says once, few, many or a class for expanded clones.

j_call d_call clone_size v_call cdr3_nt cdr3_aa
TRBJ1-1 - - TRBV19 TGTGCCAGTAGCGCCCTAGGGGATCGCACTGAAGCTTTCTTT CASSALGDRTEAFF
TRBJ1-1 - - TRBV5-4 TGTGCCAGCAGCTTGGGTACACAGCGGGTCACTGAAGCTTTCTTT CASSLGTQRVTEAFF
TRBJ2-7 TRBD1 - TRBV15 TGTGCCACCAGCAGAGATACAGGGGGCTACGAGCAGTACTTC CATSRDTGGYEQYF
TRBJ2-7 TRBD2 - TRBV7-6 TGTGCCAGCAGCCTGGGACTAGCGGGGGGCGGGGAGCAGTACTTC CASSLGLAGGGEQYF
TRBJ2-3 - - TRBV4-1 TGCGCCAGCAGCCAAGAAAGCGCAGGGCAGGTAGCAGATACGCAGTATTTT CASSQESAGQVADTQYF
TRBJ1-3 - - TRBV12-2 TGTGCAAGTCGCTTTTTTACGACTCCCGCCGGGAACACCATATATTTT CASRFFTTPAGNTIYF
TRBJ2-1 TRBD2 - TRBV6-5 TGTGCCAGCAGTTCTTATAGCGGGGGGGCCCAGGAGCAGTTCTTC CASSSYSGGAQEQFF
TRBJ2-1 TRBD2 - TRBV5-5 TGTGCCAGCAGCGGGGACTACCTGCCTTACAATGAGCAGTTCTTC CASSGDYLPYNEQFF
TRBJ1-4 - - TRBV25-1 TGTGCCAGCAGTGAACGCGGTGCAACTAATGAAAAACTGTTTTTT CASSERGATNEKLFF
TRBJ2-7 TRBD1 - TRBV28 TGTGCCATCGGGACAGGGTCTTTCTACGAGCAGTACTTC CAIGTGSFYEQYF
TRBJ2-1 TRBD2 once TRBV4-1 TGCGCCAGCAGCCAACCCGTTAGCGGGGGGGCCTCCTACAATGAGCAGTTCTTC CASSQPVSGGASYNEQFF
TRBJ1-1 - - TRBV19 TGTGCCAGTAGTATAGTTTCAGATAACACTGAAGCTTTCTTT CASSIVSDNTEAFF
TRBJ2-2 - - TRBV6-5 TGTGCCAGCAATCTTCAGGGGCCCGGGGAGCTGTTTTTT CASNLQGPGELFF
TRBJ1-5 TRBD1 - TRBV11-3 TGCGCCAGCACGACAGGGGATCAGCCCCAGCATTTT CASTTGDQPQHF
TRBJ2-2 TRBD2 - TRBV2 TGTGCCAGCAAGGAAGGGACTAGCGGGGGAAGGGAGCTGTTTTTT CASKEGTSGGRELFF
TRBJ2-3 TRBD1 few TRBV5-4 TGTGCCAGCAGCTTAGAGGGGGCCTGGACAGATACGCAGTATTTT CASSLEGAWTDTQYF
TRBJ1-1 - - TRBV6-5 TGTGCCAGCAGTCCCCGGGCCCGGAGGACTGAAGCTTTCTTT CASSPRARRTEAFF
TRBJ1-4 - - TRBV2 TGTGCCAGCAGTGAAAGGGAGACATATAATGAAAAACTGTTTTTT CASSERETYNEKLFF
TRBJ1-6 - few TRBV7-9 TGTGCCAGCAGCTTGGGGGCTTCACCCCTCCACTTT CASSLGASPLHF
TRBJ2-1 - - TRBV5-1 TGCGCCAGCAGCTCGACGAGGGTGGCCAATGAGCAGTTCTTC CASSSTRVANEQFF
TRBJ2-1 TRBD1 - TRBV6-1 TGTGCCAGCAGTTCCGGACAGGGGGGGCGAAATGAGCAGTTCTTC CASSSGQGGRNEQFF
TRBJ2-3 TRBD1 - TRBV9 TGTGCCAGCAGCCCTCTTGACAGGGGGCGAAGCACAGATACGCAGTATTTT CASSPLDRGRSTDTQYF
TRBJ1-3 TRBD1 - TRBV2 TGTGCCAGCAGTCAAACGGACAGGGGACATACTAACTCTGGAAACACCATATATTTT CASSQTDRGHTNSGNTIYF
TRBJ1-1 TRBD1 - TRBV6-1 TGTGCCAGCAGTGGACAGGGAATCTCTGAAGCTTTCTTT CASSGQGISEAFF
TRBJ1-2 TRBD1 - TRBV2 TGTGCCAGCAGCGACATCTCTTACAGGACAGGGAAGAATGGCTACACCTTC CASSDISYRTGKNGYTF
TRBJ1-1 TRBD1 - TRBV5-1 TGCGCCAGCAGCCTACTACAGGGGAATGGGAACACTGAAGCTTTCTTT CASSLLQGNGNTEAFF
TRBJ1-1 TRBD1 - TRBV11-1 TGTGCCAGCAGCTCTGGGGACAGGCTGAACACTGAAGCTTTCTTT CASSSGDRLNTEAFF
TRBJ1-5 TRBD1 - TRBV10-3 TGTGCCATCAGTGAGTCAAGGACAGGGGATAGCAATCAGCCCCAGCATTTT CAISESRTGDSNQPQHF
TRBJ2-3 - - TRBV6-1 TGTGCCAGCAGTGAAGAGGCAGGCCGACGGGATACGCAGTATTTT CASSEEAGRRDTQYF
TRBJ2-5 TRBD2 - TRBV19 TGTGCCAGTAGTATTACCAGCGGGGGAATACTCGGGGGAGAGACCCAGTACTTC CASSITSGGILGGETQYF
TRBJ1-1 - - TRBV5-1 TGCGCCAGCAGCTTAGACGCCCTGGGCCGCACTGAAGCTTTCTTT CASSLDALGRTEAFF
TRBJ1-5 - - TRBV18 TGTGCCAGCTCACTGGGGGGGAATGGCAATCAGCCCCAGCATTTT CASSLGGNGNQPQHF
TRBJ2-6 - - TRBV7-9 TGTGCCAGCAGCTTAGGAGGCACAGGGCACTCTGGGGCCAACGTCCTGACTTTC CASSLGGTGHSGANVLTF
TRBJ2-5 - - TRBV4-2 TGTGCCAGCAGCCAACCACTAGCACCAGAGACCCAGTACTTC CASSQPLAPETQYF
TRBJ2-3 - - TRBV5-1 TGCGCCAGCAGCCTTGGGCCGAACACAGATACGCAGTATTTT CASSLGPNTDTQYF
TRBJ2-5 - - TRBV7-9 TGTGCCAGCAGCTTAGCAGGGAGCCCGACCCAGTACTTC CASSLAGSPTQYF
TRBJ1-2 - once TRBV4-3 TGCGCCAGCAGCCAAGCGCTGGGGGGGATGGACCCCTATGGCTACACCTTC CASSQALGGMDPYGYTF
TRBJ1-6 TRBD1 - TRBV11-3 TGTGCCAGACAGGGGAATAATTCACCCCTCCACTTT CARQGNNSPLHF
TRBJ1-4 - few TRBV28 TGTGCCAGCAGCGGACAGTTTAATGAAAAACTGTTTTTT CASSGQFNEKLFF
TRBJ1-5 - - TRBV29-1 TGCAGCGTTGTAGAGAATTCCAATCAGTCCCAGCATTTT CSVVENSNQSQHF
TRBJ2-6 - once TRBV12-1 TGTGCCAGCAGCATAGGACAAAGTCGGGCCAACGTCCTGACTTTC CASSIGQSRANVLTF
TRBJ2-5 TRBD2 - TRBV4-2 TGTGCCAGCAGCCAAGATTTGGCGGGGGGCCAAGAGACCCAGTACTTC CASSQDLAGGQETQYF
TRBJ1-5 - - TRBV19 TGTGCCATCTCACAGTATAGCAATCAGCCCCAGCATTTT CAISQYSNQPQHF
TRBJ1-1 - - TRBV6-6 TGTGCCAGCAGTTATACTGAAGCTTCCTTT CASSYTEASF
TRBJ2-3 TRBD2 once TRBV5-4 TGTGCCAGCAGCTTGACTAGCGGGGGGGCGGAGAACACGCAGTATTTT CASSLTSGGAENTQYF